Presented here are 27 T cell receptor beta chains from one specimen sequenced in a study of beta chain features in type 1 diabetes. Study-wide points: Among all four CD4+ subsets, Type 1 diabetes patients had TCRB CDR3s that were moderately but significantly shorter.

Sequenced material consisted of expressed TCRB transcripts (all of the isolated RNA was reverse transcribed). Some clones are missing from TCRdb's copy, which holds only in-frame ones; the method was immunoSEQ multiplex PCR. The data contain approximately 600,000 clones, roughly an eighth of them singletons. These receptors have no known antigen. The sequenced sample was naive CD4+ T cells from blood. These receptors all stem from a man aged 25-45 years with type 1 diabetes.

The V call is TRBV2, the J call TRBJ1-6; a possible D gene is TRBD1 (5 bases). The length of the CDR3 is 15 residues. The V gene lost 5 bases and the J gene lost 5 bases, with 13 bases spanning the gap. Looked up from germline, CDR1 is SNHLY and CDR2 is FYNNEI. CDR3 DNA sequence: TGTGCCAGCAGTACCCAGGGTCCGAATAATTCACCCCTCCACTTT. This encodes CASSTQGPNNSPLHF.

The rearrangement uses TRBV30 and TRBJ2-5; D might be TRBD2 (5 bases). Germline CDR1 and CDR2: GTSNPN and SVGIG (reference sequence). Trimming took 1 base from V and 7 from J, leaving 13 bases between them. The CDR3 covers 13 residues. The CDR3 spells CAWSAQPEGTQYF. The CDR3 nucleotides read TGTGCCTGGAGTGCACAGCCTGAGGGGACCCAGTACTTC. Supplemented by reference TRBV30 and TRBJ2-5, the full variable domain reads SQTIHQWPATLVQPVGSPLSLECTVEGTSNPNLYWYRQAAGRGLQLLFYSVGIGQISSEVPQNLSASRPQDRQFILSSKKLLLSDSGFYLCAWSAQPEGTQYFGPGTRLLVL.

This clone was recorded a few times. The chain links TRBV10-3 to TRBJ2-1, with TRBD2 identical over 8 bases. V trimming: 0 bases; J trimming: 9 bases; junction bases outside the gene matches: 10. The CDR3 loop spans 16 amino acids. Germline CDR1 and CDR2: ENHRY and SYGVKD. CDR3 residues: CAISESAGGPHGEQFF. CDR3 sequence (DNA): TGTGCCATCAGTGAGTCGGCGGGGGGTCCCCACGGTGAGCAGTTCTTC.

The chain has TRBV11-1 and TRBJ1-6, with no clear D. V lost 5 bases, J lost 9 bases, and 14 bases lay in between. The CDR3 loop spans 14 amino acids. Germline CDR1 is SGHAT and CDR2 is FQDESV (reference sequence). The CDR3 here is CASSPRTLGSPLHF. CDR3 in DNA: TGTGCCAGCAGCCCGAGGACCCTAGGTTCACCCCTCCACTTT.

The chain joins TRBV6-6 to TRBJ2-3; no clear D gene. Germline V gene data show CDR1 as MNHNY and CDR2 as SVGAGI (reference sequence). The CDR3 covers 14 residues. V lost 7 bases and J 0 bases, leaving 11 bases between the germline ends. CDR3 sequence (DNA): TGTGCCAGCAAACTCCCCTCTAGCACAGATACGCAGTATTTT. Its translation: CASKLPSSTDTQYF.

This chain connects TRBV28 to TRBJ2-5; no definite D call. CDR1 MDHEN and CDR2 SYDVKM come from the germline V gene. V was pared by 6 bases and J by 2 bases, with 10 bases between. CDR3 size: 13 residues. CDR3 bases: TGTGCCAGCAGCGCCGGGCATCAAGAGACCCAGTACTTC. Translation gives CASSAGHQETQYF.

This clone was counted only a few times. In DNA, the CDR3 is TGTGCCAGCAGCTTAAATCCCCCCAGGGGAACTACAGATACGCAGTATTTT. Its translation is CASSLNPPRGTTDTQYF. V is TRBV7-2 and J is TRBJ2-3; tentatively, D is TRBD1 (6 bases). With 2 bases removed from V and 3 bases from J, the gap between germline ends came to 18 bases. The CDR3 totals 17 residues. Germline V gene data show CDR1 as SGHTA and CDR2 as FQGNSA.

This sequence joins TRBV6-6 and TRBJ2-7; TRBD1 aligns across 9 bases. Unmatched junction bases numbered 10, after V lost 6 bases and J lost 1 base. CDR1 and CDR2 (germline): MNHNY, SVGAGI (reference sequence). The CDR3 is 16 residues long. The CDR3 spells CASSNGGTGLSYEQYF. CDR3 coding DNA: TGTGCCAGCAGCAACGGTGGGACAGGGTTATCCTACGAGCAGTACTTC.

In its sample, this clone was seen a few times. The V call is TRBV29-1, the J call TRBJ2-7, with TRBD1 as a possible D gene (6 bases). The germline gives CDR1 SQVTM, CDR2 ANQGSEA. Trimming stripped 4 bases from V and 1 base from J, with 8 bases between. The CDR3 is 12 residues long. The CDR3 bases are TGCAGCGTTGTCAGGGGTTCCTACGAGCAGTACTTC. This sequence encodes CSVVRGSYEQYF.

This rearrangement joins TRBV4-3 to TRBJ2-6; D may be TRBD1 or TRBD2 (6 bases each). CDR1 is LGHNA, CDR2 YSLEER, per germline. The ends were cut back, 8 bases at V and 2 bases at J, with 16 bases in the middle. The CDR3 is 16 amino acids. CDR3 DNA sequence: TGCGCCAGCGGTTTCTTGGGGGGCGCTGGGGCCAACGTCCTGACTTTC. Its translation: CASGFLGGAGANVLTF.

The rearrangement uses TRBV28 and TRBJ2-3; D gene unclear. This CDR3 has 14 residues. Trimming took 3 bases from V and 2 from J, leaving 9 bases between them. CDR1 is MDHEN, CDR2 SYDVKM, per germline. Written as DNA, the CDR3 is TGTGCCAGCAGTTTTCGCGGTCTCACAGATACGCAGTATTTT. This codes for CASSFRGLTDTQYF.

This clone occurred a few times. The chain uses TRBV28 and TRBJ2-1; the match to TRBD2 covers 8 bases. The V gene's germline CDR1 is MDHEN and CDR2 SYDVKM. CDR3 length equals 13 residues. Trimming at V came to 8 bases and at J to 14 bases, leaving 14 bases not matched to a gene. The CDR3, as DNA: TGTGCCAGCCGTAACGGGGGGGCCCACTTAGAGTTCTTC. It codes for CASRNGGAHLEFF. The variable domain in full, completed from reference TRBV28 and TRBJ2-1, reads DVKVTQSSRYLVKRTGEKVFLECVQDMDHENMFWYRQDPGLGLRLIYFSYDVKMKEKGDIPEGYSVSREKKERFSLILESASTNQTSMYLCASRNGGAHLEFFGPGTRLTVL.

This clone was seen a few times. The genes are TRBV19 and TRBJ1-4, with D perhaps TRBD1 (6 bases). Germline V gives CDR1 LNHDA, CDR2 SQIVND (reference sequence). V lost 3 bases and J lost 6, with 11 bases in between. The CDR3 covers 14 residues. CDR3 DNA sequence: TGTGCCAGTAGTATGGTACAGGGAGATGAAAAACTGTTTTTT. Encoded protein: CASSMVQGDEKLFF.

This clone was observed a handful of times. The V gene is TRBV2, the J gene TRBJ2-5; TRBD1 might be the D (5 bases). Germline V gives CDR1 SNHLY, CDR2 FYNNEI. The CDR3 consists of 15 residues. V was cut by 7 bases and J by 0 bases, with 15 bases left in between. CDR3 sequence (DNA): TGTGCCAGCACCACCCGAAGGACATACCAAGAGACCCAGTACTTC. Its translation: CASTTRRTYQETQYF.

This chain connects TRBV4-2 to TRBJ2-4; possible D gene TRBD1, 5 bases. This CDR3 comprises 14 residues. V lost 3 bases to trimming and J lost 8 bases, with 14 bases between them. Germline V gives CDR1 LGHNA, CDR2 YNFKEQ. As DNA, the CDR3 is TGTGCCAGCAGCCAGGGGCCGGAGAGAGACATTCAGTACTTC. Its translation: CASSQGPERDIQYF.

The genes are TRBV2 and TRBJ2-7, with a tentative D call TRBD1 (6 bases). This CDR3 is 14 amino acids long. Germline V gene lookup returns CDR1 SNHLY and CDR2 FYNNEI. V dropped 5 bases and J dropped 3 bases, with 14 bases sitting between them. CDR3 DNA sequence: TGTGCCAGCAGTCAGAGGACAGAAAACTACGAGCAGTACTTC. It is translated as CASSQRTENYEQYF.

The J gene is TRBJ2-5, the V gene TRBV5-1; 7 bases match TRBD1. This CDR3 spans 15 amino acids. Germline values: CDR1 SGHRS, CDR2 YFSETQ. Unmatched junction bases numbered 4, after V lost 0 bases and J lost 2 bases. CDR3 residues: CASSLAGTEQETQYF. The CDR3 region has the DNA TGCGCCAGCAGCTTGGCGGGGACAGAACAAGAGACCCAGTACTTC.

This chain uses TRBV14 with TRBJ1-4, with D perhaps TRBD1 (5 bases). The germline V and J ends were trimmed by 4 bases and 7 bases, with 16 bases remaining between them. The V gene's germline CDR1 is SGHDN and CDR2 FVKESK. The CDR3 has 15 residues. This CDR3 is CASSPRGGLGEKLFF. Here the CDR3 DNA reads TGTGCCAGCAGCCCCCGTGGGGGATTGGGTGAAAAACTGTTTTTT.

Only a few counts were recorded for this clone. The chain combines TRBV27 with TRBJ2-6; D not resolved. Germline V lookup: CDR1 MNHEY, CDR2 SMNVEV (reference sequence). The CDR3 length is 18 residues. The V end was cut by 2 bases, the J end by 0 bases, with 14 bases between. DNA of the CDR3: TGTGCCAGCAGTTTAATGGCTACTAAACTCTCTGGGGCCAACGTCCTGACTTTC. It translates to CASSLMATKLSGANVLTF. The full variable domain, with the rest looked up from reference TRBV27 and TRBJ2-6, is EAQVTQNPRYLITVTGKKLTVTCSQNMNHEYMSWYRQDPGLGLRQIYYSMNVEVTDKGDVPEGYKVSRKEKRNFPLILESPSPNQTSLYFCASSLMATKLSGANVLTFGAGSRLTVL.

Only a few counts were recorded for this clone. This chain connects TRBV5-1 to TRBJ2-7; 9 bases line up with TRBD1. The CDR3 covers 15 residues. The junction had 9 bases not matched to a gene; V was cut back by 4 bases and J by 4 bases. The V gene's germline CDR1 is SGHRS and CDR2 YFSETQ. CDR3 coding DNA: TGCGCCAGCAGCGCGGGACAGGGCTATCGATACGAGCAGTACTTC. Its protein product is CASSAGQGYRYEQYF.

The sample holds a few counts of this clone. This chain connects TRBV7-2 to TRBJ2-5; TRBD2 agrees at 9 bases. In germline, CDR1 is SGHTA, CDR2 FQGNSA. V lost 2 bases to trimming and J lost 1 base; unmatched junction nucleotides: 2. The CDR3 spans 15 residues. The DNA for the CDR3 is TGTGCCAGCAGCTTACTAGCGGGGAGCCAAGAGACCCAGTACTTC. Residues: CASSLLAGSQETQYF.

This clone was seen a handful of times. The chain recombines TRBV28 with TRBJ1-5, with 7 bases that match TRBD1. The CDR3 length is 11 residues. The germline CDR1 and CDR2 sequences are MDHEN and SYDVKM. V trimming: 5 bases; J trimming: 8 bases; junction bases outside the gene matches: 0. The CDR3 here is CASSDREPQHF. The CDR3 nucleotides are TGTGCCAGCAGTGACAGGGAGCCCCAGCATTTT.

A few counts support this clone. V usage is TRBV4-2 and J usage is TRBJ2-7; D gene unclear. The CDR3 extends over 15 amino acids. CDR1 is LGHNA, CDR2 YNFKEQ, per germline. The V gene lost 0 bases and the J gene lost 3 bases, with 12 bases spanning the gap. The DNA of the CDR3 is TGTGCCAGCAGCCAAGATTCGGGTCTAGACTACGAGCAGTACTTC. The encoded protein is CASSQDSGLDYEQYF.

DNA of the CDR3: TGCGCCAGCAGCCAAGTACCCGGGACTTCTACCTACGAGCAGTACTTC. Amino acids: CASSQVPGTSTYEQYF. The genes are TRBV4-3 and TRBJ2-7; a weak D match, TRBD2 (6 bases). Germline lookup yields CDR1 LGHNA and CDR2 YSLEER. The CDR3 covers 16 residues. Trimming took off 1 base at V and 2 bases at J, with 15 bases between the two ends.

V and J are TRBV19 and TRBJ2-3; D is unclear. Germline CDR1 LNHDA, CDR2 SQIVND (reference sequence). Trimming took 1 base from V and 0 from J, leaving 17 bases between them. CDR3 length: 18 residues. CDR3: CASSIVSSETTSTDTQYF. CDR3 sequence (DNA): TGTGCCAGTAGTATAGTGTCTTCTGAGACCACTAGCACAGATACGCAGTATTTT.

A word on this clone: This specimen includes other DNA sequences encoding the same CDR3. CDR3 sequence reads: CASSSTGAYGYTF. The CDR3 region has the DNA TGTGCCAGCAGCTCCACCGGGGCATATGGCTACACCTTC. The chain combines TRBV5-4 with TRBJ1-2; D possibly corresponds to TRBD1 (5 bases). Germline values: CDR1 SGHNT, CDR2 YYREEE (reference sequence). The CDR3 covers 13 residues. Trimming took 3 bases from V and 5 from J, leaving 11 bases between them.

The rearrangement uses TRBV10-3 and TRBJ1-1; 8 nucleotides line up with TRBD1. J gave up 4 bases and V 5 bases, and 6 bases lay outside the gene matches. This CDR3 region has 14 residues. CDR1 ENHRY and CDR2 SYGVKD come from the germline V gene. The CDR3 sequence: CAISRDRGSTEAFF. The CDR3 nucleotides read TGTGCCATCAGTAGAGACAGGGGCAGCACTGAAGCTTTCTTT.